These 27 T cell receptor beta chains share one sample of origin, sequenced in a study of CD8+ T cells in alopecia areata. TCR sequencing used cDNA made by reverse transcription of extracted RNA. Measured with immunoSEQ multiplex PCR; TCRdb has only the in-frame clones, and not every one. The sample holds approximately 300,000 clones; over 45% are singletons and the top ten take more than 1.5%. Treatment denoted: oral pan-JAK inhibitor, 5-10 mg twice daily. The sample consisted of CD4+ T cells sorted from blood, taken at week 24, from a patient treated with tofacitinib. The receptors shown here come from a human donor with alopecia areata.

This clone appeared a few times. The sample contains more than one DNA sequence encoding this CDR3. The chain has TRBV29-1 and TRBJ1-2, with a possible D match to TRBD1 (5 bases). Germline CDR1 SQVTM, CDR2 ANQGSEA. With 4 bases removed from V and 2 bases from J, the gap between germline ends came to 8 bases. The CDR3 has 12 amino acids. The CDR3 is CSVAQGNYGYTF. In nucleotides, the CDR3 is TGCAGCGTTGCCCAGGGCAACTATGGCTACACCTTC.

The chain couples TRBV12-5 to TRBJ1-6; D perhaps matches TRBD1 (6 bases). Germline CDR1 and CDR2: LGHNT and FRNRAP. V was pared by 8 bases and J by 7 bases, with 18 bases between. CDR3 size: 15 residues. The CDR3 protein is CASRSTGLMNSPLHF. DNA for the CDR3: TGTGCTAGTCGCTCTACAGGGCTAATGAATTCACCCCTCCACTTT.

Here the CDR3 reads CASRPGPGNTEAFF. The CDR3 DNA sequence: TGTGCCAGTAGGCCGGGACCGGGGAACACTGAAGCTTTCTTT. The chain links TRBV19 to TRBJ1-1, with D possibly matching TRBD1 (5 bases). The CDR3 consists of 14 residues. Germline V gene sequence: CDR1 LNHDA, CDR2 SQIVND (reference sequence). V gave up 6 bases and J gave up 1 base, with 12 bases separating them. Complete variable domain (other parts from reference TRBV19 and TRBJ1-1): DGGITQSPKYLFRKEGQNVTLSCEQNLNHDAMYWYRQDPGQGLRLIYYSQIVNDFQKGDIAEGYSVSREKKESFPLTVTSAQKNPTAFYLCASRPGPGNTEAFFGQGTRLTVV.

This clone was counted a few times. The chain links TRBV29-1 to TRBJ2-1, with 8 nucleotides matching TRBD2. Germline V gene lookup returns CDR1 SQVTM and CDR2 ANQGSEA. V lost 2 bases and J lost 4; bases outside the gene matches: 7. The CDR3 contains 15 residues. The CDR3 loop is CSVEHPLAVYNEQFF. The DNA for the CDR3 is TGCAGCGTTGAACACCCACTAGCGGTTTACAATGAGCAGTTCTTC.

This clone has a handful of counts. The CDR3 bases are TGCAGCGTTGAAGGTCGATCCAGGGGGGAGGTCCGCACAGATACGCAGTATTTT. Amino acids: CSVEGRSRGEVRTDTQYF. This chain connects TRBV29-1 to TRBJ2-3; tentatively, D is TRBD1 (7 bases). The CDR3 has 18 residues. Germline loops: CDR1 SQVTM, CDR2 ANQGSEA. Trimming pared 1 base from V and 1 base from J, leaving 21 bases between.

Notes on this clone: The same CDR3 also results from other DNA sequences found in this sample. The V call is TRBV5-6, the J call TRBJ2-5; maybe TRBD2 (5 bases). CDR3 length equals 12 residues. V lost 0 bases to trimming and J lost 5 bases, with 5 bases between them. Per germline, CDR1 SGHDT and CDR2 YYEEEE. CDR3 in amino acids: CASSLAGETQYF. As DNA, the CDR3 is TGTGCCAGCAGCTTGGCGGGGGAGACCCAGTACTTC. Variable domain in full (rest from reference TRBV5-6 and TRBJ2-5): DAGVTQSPTHLIKTRGQQVTLRCSPKSGHDTVSWYQQALGQGPQFIFQYYEEEERQRGNFPDRFSGHQFPNYSSELNVNALLLGDSALYLCASSLAGETQYFGPGTRLLVL.

V usage is TRBV25-1 and J usage is TRBJ1-3; maybe TRBD1 (5 bases). The V gene's germline CDR1 is MGHDK and CDR2 SYGVNS. The ends were cut back, 1 base at V and 9 bases at J, with 13 bases in the middle. The CDR3 loop spans 14 amino acids. The CDR3 protein is CASSEFGPQGTIYF. The CDR3 nucleotides read TGTGCCAGCAGTGAATTTGGACCGCAGGGCACCATATATTTT.

This clone has a handful of counts. The chain carries TRBV4-2 and TRBJ1-5, with D maybe TRBD1 (5 bases). Trimming took off 5 bases at V and 2 bases at J, with 19 bases between the two ends. Germline-derived CDR1 and CDR2 are LGHNA and YNFKEQ. This CDR3 is 17 amino acids long. CDR3 loop: CASSREGTPGRNQPQHF. The CDR3 DNA reads as TGTGCCAGCAGCAGGGAAGGGACCCCTGGACGCAATCAGCCCCAGCATTTT.

The chain carries TRBV7-9 and TRBJ2-2; D is tentatively TRBD1 or TRBD2 (7 bases each). Trimming cost V 3 bases and J 5 bases, with 13 bases left between them. CDR3 length: 15 residues. The germline gives CDR1 SEHNR, CDR2 FQNEAQ (reference sequence). The CDR3 spells CASSFRQGGTGELFF. CDR3 bases: TGTGCCAGCAGCTTTCGACAGGGAGGGACCGGGGAGCTGTTTTTT.

This clone was counted between two and nine times. The chain uses TRBV28 and TRBJ2-3; D not resolved. Germline-derived CDR1 and CDR2 are MDHEN and SYDVKM. Trimming left V 3 bases short and J 4 bases short, with 14 bases between. There are 15 residues in the CDR3. The CDR3 DNA follows: TGTGCCAGCAGTTTGCCCGTGGCGCGGCCAGATACGCAGTATTTT. Amino acid sequence: CASSLPVARPDTQYF.

This clone appeared many times. This rearrangement joins TRBV28 to TRBJ1-5; D is possibly TRBD1 (6 bases). Trimming took off 7 bases at V and 2 bases at J, with 27 bases between the two ends. Germline V gene lookup returns CDR1 MDHEN and CDR2 SYDVKM. CDR3 length equals 19 residues. CDR3 coding DNA: TGTGCCAGCACCAAAGCCGGGGGCGCGAGTTTTGGTCGCAATCAGCCCCAGCATTTT. Translated: CASTKAGGASFGRNQPQHF.

The chain links TRBV5-1 to TRBJ1-5, with 8 nucleotides matching TRBD1. Trimming removed 4 bases from V and 6 bases from J; junction bases left unmatched: 9. CDR1 and CDR2 (germline): SGHRS, YFSETQ. CDR3 length: 15 residues. CDR3 sequence: CASSPDTGGVQPQHF. The CDR3 DNA reads as TGCGCCAGCAGCCCCGACACAGGGGGTGTTCAGCCCCAGCATTTT.

The chain carries TRBV2 and TRBJ1-6; TRBD1 matches 7 bases. Germline V lookup: CDR1 SNHLY, CDR2 FYNNEI. The CDR3 length is 13 residues. V shed 8 bases and J 8 bases; nucleotides not matched to a gene: 6. The DNA of the CDR3 is TGTGCCAGCCGCGGGACAGAGGATTCACCCCTCCACTTT. It yields the protein CASRGTEDSPLHF. Combining the CDR3 with reference TRBV2 and TRBJ1-6 gives the whole variable domain EPEVTQTPSHQVTQMGQEVILRCVPISNHLYFYWYRQILGQKVEFLVSFYNNEISEKSEIFDDQFSVERPDGSNFTLKIRSTKLEDSAMYFCASRGTEDSPLHFGNGTRLTVT.

The chain has TRBV30 and TRBJ2-5, with D perhaps TRBD1 (6 bases). This CDR3 spans 13 amino acids. In germline, CDR1 is GTSNPN, CDR2 SVGIG (reference sequence). V lost 4 bases and J 5 bases, leaving 14 bases between the germline ends. In DNA, the CDR3 is TGTGCCTGGACCCTACAGGGTCCGGAGACCCAGTACTTC. It encodes CAWTLQGPETQYF.

A remark on this clone: Other nucleotide sequences from this sample produce the same CDR3. V is TRBV15 and J is TRBJ2-4; no clear D gene. V was shortened by 0 bases and J by 0 bases, with 3 bases between the two germline ends. The CDR3 loop spans 14 amino acids. Germline values: CDR1 LNHNV, CDR2 YYDKDF (reference sequence). The CDR3 coding sequence is TGTGCCACCAGCAGAGATTTAGCCAAAAACATTCAGTACTTC. Protein product: CATSRDLAKNIQYF. The variable domain in full, with the rest retrieved from reference TRBV15 and TRBJ2-4, is DAMVIQNPRYQVTQFGKPVTLSCSQTLNHNVMYWYQQKSSQAPKLLFHYYDKDFNNEADTPDNFQSRRPNTSFCFLDIRSPGLGDTAMYLCATSRDLAKNIQYFGAGTRLSVL.

The chain couples TRBV5-1 to TRBJ2-7, with 8 bases that match TRBD1. V was pared by 4 bases and J by 4 bases, with 7 bases of the junction left unmatched. The CDR3 totals 14 residues. CDR1 and CDR2 from the germline V gene are SGHRS and YFSETQ. CDR3 coding DNA: TGCGCCAGCAGCGCACGGACAGGGTTTTACGAGCAGTACTTC. It yields the protein CASSARTGFYEQYF.

V usage is TRBV9 and J usage is TRBJ2-3, with D perhaps TRBD2 (6 bases). CDR1 and CDR2 (germline): SGDLS, YYNGEE. V dropped 0 bases and J dropped 4 bases, with 12 bases sitting between them. This CDR3 contains 15 residues. This CDR3 reads CASSVGGRFADTQYF. CDR3 nucleotide sequence: TGTGCCAGCAGCGTAGGGGGGAGGTTCGCAGATACGCAGTATTTT.

The sample holds a few counts of this clone. The rearrangement uses TRBV4-1 and TRBJ1-1; TRBD1 matches at 10 bases. This CDR3 is 13 amino acids long. Germline CDR1 and CDR2: MGHRA and YSYEKL. V trimming: 3 bases; J trimming: 10 bases; junction bases outside the gene matches: 5. CDR3 sequence: CASSQTGTGVAFF. For the CDR3, the DNA is TGCGCCAGCAGCCAGACCGGGACAGGGGTAGCTTTCTTT.

The chain is built from TRBV7-2 and TRBJ1-5; possibly TRBD1 for D (5 bases). Germline CDR1 is SGHTA and CDR2 is FQGNSA. The CDR3 totals 16 residues. Trimming took 1 base from V and 2 from J, leaving 12 bases between them. The CDR3: CASSLGGGTGNQPQHF. The CDR3 DNA follows: TGTGCCAGCAGCTTAGGTGGGGGTACGGGCAATCAGCCCCAGCATTTT.

This chain joins TRBV2 and TRBJ1-2, with D possibly being TRBD1 (5 bases). The CDR3 sequence is 13 residues long. Trimming pared 6 bases from V and 4 bases from J, leaving 12 bases between. Germline-derived CDR1 and CDR2 are SNHLY and FYNNEI. This CDR3 is CASRGDSRYGYTF. The CDR3 coding sequence is TGTGCCAGCAGAGGAGACAGCCGCTATGGCTACACCTTC.

This sequence joins TRBV2 and TRBJ1-1; no definite D call. Trimming cost V 6 bases and J 0 bases, with 8 bases left between them. This CDR3 spans 13 amino acids. Germline CDR1 SNHLY, CDR2 FYNNEI. The CDR3 bases are TGTGCCAGCAGGGCTACATTGAACACTGAAGCTTTCTTT. It specifies CASRATLNTEAFF.

In nucleotides, the CDR3 is TGCGCCAGCAGCCATCCTGAGGGTTACGAGCAGTACTTC. It specifies CASSHPEGYEQYF. J is TRBJ2-7 and V is TRBV4-1, with D possibly being TRBD2 (5 bases). The CDR3 covers 13 residues. With 3 bases removed from V and 4 bases from J, the gap between germline ends came to 10 bases. Per germline, CDR1 MGHRA and CDR2 YSYEKL.

The chain uses TRBV15 and TRBJ2-7, with TRBD1 matching 7 bases. The CDR3 is 14 amino acids. Per the germline V gene, CDR1 is LNHNV and CDR2 is YYDKDF (reference sequence). The V gene end was trimmed by 6 bases and the J gene end by 0 bases; junction bases not matched to a gene: 5. In DNA form, the CDR3 reads TGTGCCACCAGTAGACAGGGAAGCTCCTACGAGCAGTACTTC. It yields the protein CATSRQGSSYEQYF.

Only one count was recorded for this clone. The V gene is TRBV6-6, the J gene TRBJ2-4, with D tentatively TRBD1 (6 bases). CDR3 size: 15 residues. CDR1 MNHNY and CDR2 SVGAGI come from the germline V gene (reference sequence). Trimming took 0 bases from V and 3 from J, leaving 9 bases between them. For the CDR3, the DNA is TGTGCCAGCAGTTACTCGATAGGGGGCAAAAACATTCAGTACTTC. Its translation is CASSYSIGGKNIQYF.

This sequence joins TRBV2 and TRBJ2-7; D is tentatively TRBD1 or TRBD2 (5 bases each). Germline-derived CDR1 and CDR2 are SNHLY and FYNNEI. This CDR3 contains 15 residues. V dropped 4 bases and J dropped 5 bases, with 18 bases sitting between them. The CDR3 DNA is TGTGCCAGCAGTGGGGACGGGCCCAGAGTTAACGAGCAGTACTTC. This gives the protein CASSGDGPRVNEQYF.

The V call is TRBV5-6, the J call TRBJ2-1, with a weak D call TRBD2 (6 bases). V lost 2 bases, J lost 6 bases, and 15 bases lay in between. Germline V gene lookup returns CDR1 SGHDT and CDR2 YYEEEE. The CDR3 loop spans 15 amino acids. The CDR3 nucleotides read TGTGCCAGCAGCTTTTACCAGGGAGGCTCCAATGAGCAGTTCTTC. Translation: CASSFYQGGSNEQFF. The full variable domain, in which reference TRBV5-6 and TRBJ2-1 provide the parts outside the CDR3, is DAGVTQSPTHLIKTRGQQVTLRCSPKSGHDTVSWYQQALGQGPQFIFQYYEEEERQRGNFPDRFSGHQFPNYSSELNVNALLLGDSALYLCASSFYQGGSNEQFFGPGTRLTVL.

There are a few counts of this clone. The chain uses TRBV4-3 and TRBJ1-5; D remains ambiguous. This CDR3 contains 15 residues. The ends were cut back, 0 bases at V and 2 bases at J, with 8 bases in the middle. The germline CDR1 and CDR2 sequences are LGHNA and YSLEER. The CDR3 is CASSQDGLGNQPQHF. The DNA for the CDR3 is TGCGCCAGCAGCCAAGATGGACTGGGCAATCAGCCCCAGCATTTT.